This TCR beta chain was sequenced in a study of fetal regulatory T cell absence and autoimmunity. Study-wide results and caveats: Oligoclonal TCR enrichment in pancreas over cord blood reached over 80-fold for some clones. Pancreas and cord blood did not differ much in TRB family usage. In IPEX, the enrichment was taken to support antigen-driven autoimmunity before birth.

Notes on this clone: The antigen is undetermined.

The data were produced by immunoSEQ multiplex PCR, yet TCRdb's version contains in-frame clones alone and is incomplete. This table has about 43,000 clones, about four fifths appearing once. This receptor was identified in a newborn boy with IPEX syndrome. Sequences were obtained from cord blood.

The CDR3 region is CASSYGLAGRETQYF. The CDR3 region has the DNA TGTGCCAGCAGTTACGGGCTAGCGGGGAGGGAGACCCAGTACTTC. This chain connects TRBV6-6 to TRBJ2-5; TRBD2 matches at 9 bases. The CDR3 extends over 15 amino acids. Germline V gene lookup returns CDR1 MNHNY and CDR2 SVGAGI (reference sequence). J lost 5 bases, V lost 2 bases, and 6 bases had no gene match.